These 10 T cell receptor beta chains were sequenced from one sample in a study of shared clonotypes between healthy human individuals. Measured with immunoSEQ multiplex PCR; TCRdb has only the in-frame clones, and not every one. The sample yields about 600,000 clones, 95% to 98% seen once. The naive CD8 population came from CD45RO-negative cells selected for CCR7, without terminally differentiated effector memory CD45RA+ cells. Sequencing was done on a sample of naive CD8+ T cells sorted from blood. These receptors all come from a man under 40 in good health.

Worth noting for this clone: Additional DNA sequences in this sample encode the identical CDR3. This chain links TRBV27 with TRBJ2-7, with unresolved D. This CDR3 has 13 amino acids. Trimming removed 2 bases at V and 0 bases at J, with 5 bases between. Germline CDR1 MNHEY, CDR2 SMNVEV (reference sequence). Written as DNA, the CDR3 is TGTGCCAGCAGTTTAGGGGACTCCTACGAGCAGTACTTC. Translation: CASSLGDSYEQYF.

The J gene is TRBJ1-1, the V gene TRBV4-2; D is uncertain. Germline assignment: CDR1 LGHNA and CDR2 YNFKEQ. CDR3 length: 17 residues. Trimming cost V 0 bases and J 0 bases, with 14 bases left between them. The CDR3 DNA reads TGTGCCAGCAGCCAAGATCCCATTTATCCCCTGAACACTGAAGCTTTCTTT. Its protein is CASSQDPIYPLNTEAFF.

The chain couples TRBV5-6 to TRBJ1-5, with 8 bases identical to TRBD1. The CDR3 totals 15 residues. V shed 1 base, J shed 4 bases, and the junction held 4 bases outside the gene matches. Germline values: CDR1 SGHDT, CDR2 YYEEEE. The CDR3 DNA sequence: TGTGCCAGCAGCTTGCAGGGGGCTCGTAATCAGCCCCAGCATTTT. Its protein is CASSLQGARNQPQHF. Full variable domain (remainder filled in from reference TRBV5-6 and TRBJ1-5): DAGVTQSPTHLIKTRGQQVTLRCSPKSGHDTVSWYQQALGQGPQFIFQYYEEEERQRGNFPDRFSGHQFPNYSSELNVNALLLGDSALYLCASSLQGARNQPQHFGDGTRLSIL.

The CDR3 DNA reads TGTGCCAGCAGTCCCTCCGGACCCACGAGCGAGGAGCAGTTCTTC. Amino acid sequence: CASSPSGPTSEEQFF. The V gene is TRBV27, the J gene TRBJ2-1; unclear D gene. The germline V and J ends were trimmed by 5 bases and 10 bases, with 21 bases remaining between them. Germline assignment: CDR1 MNHEY and CDR2 SMNVEV (reference sequence). The CDR3 sequence is 15 residues long.

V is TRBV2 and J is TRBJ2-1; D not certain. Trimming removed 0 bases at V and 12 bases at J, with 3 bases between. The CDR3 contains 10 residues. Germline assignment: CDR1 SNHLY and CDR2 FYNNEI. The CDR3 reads CASSEAVQFF. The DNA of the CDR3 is TGTGCCAGCAGTGAAGCGGTGCAGTTCTTC. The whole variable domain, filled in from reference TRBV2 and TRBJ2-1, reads EPEVTQTPSHQVTQMGQEVILRCVPISNHLYFYWYRQILGQKVEFLVSFYNNEISEKSEIFDDQFSVERPDGSNFTLKIRSTKLEDSAMYFCASSEAVQFFGPGTRLTVL.

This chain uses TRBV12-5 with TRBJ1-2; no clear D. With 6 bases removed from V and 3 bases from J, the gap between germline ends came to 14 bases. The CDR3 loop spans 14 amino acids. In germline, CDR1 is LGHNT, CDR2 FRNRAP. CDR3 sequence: CASGIGRLDYGYTF. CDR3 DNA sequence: TGTGCTAGTGGCATAGGACGGTTGGACTATGGCTACACCTTC.

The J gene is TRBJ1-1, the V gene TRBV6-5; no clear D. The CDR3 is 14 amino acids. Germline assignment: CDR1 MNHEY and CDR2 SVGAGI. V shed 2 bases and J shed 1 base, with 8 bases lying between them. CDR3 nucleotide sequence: TGTGCCAGCAGTTACCGGGTCGGGAACACTGAAGCTTTCTTT. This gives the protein CASSYRVGNTEAFF.

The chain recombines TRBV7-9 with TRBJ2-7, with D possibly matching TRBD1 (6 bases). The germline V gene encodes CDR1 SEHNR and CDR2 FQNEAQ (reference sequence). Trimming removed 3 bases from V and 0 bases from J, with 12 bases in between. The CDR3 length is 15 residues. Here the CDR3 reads CASSFGPDSSYEQYF. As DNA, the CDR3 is TGTGCCAGCAGCTTCGGGCCGGACAGCTCCTACGAGCAGTACTTC.

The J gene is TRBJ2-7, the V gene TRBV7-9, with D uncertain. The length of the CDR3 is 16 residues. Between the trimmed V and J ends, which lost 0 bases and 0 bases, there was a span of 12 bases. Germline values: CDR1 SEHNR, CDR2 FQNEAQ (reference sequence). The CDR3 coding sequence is TGTGCCAGCAGCTTAGCTTCGGGCTCAAGCTCCTACGAGCAGTACTTC. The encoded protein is CASSLASGSSSYEQYF.

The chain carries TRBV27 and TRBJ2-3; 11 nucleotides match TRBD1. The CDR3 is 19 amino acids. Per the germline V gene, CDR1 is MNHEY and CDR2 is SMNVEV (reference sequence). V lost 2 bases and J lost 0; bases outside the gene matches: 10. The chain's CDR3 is CASSLGQGAPLLSTDTQYF. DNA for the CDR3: TGTGCCAGCAGTTTAGGACAGGGGGCTCCCTTACTTAGCACAGATACGCAGTATTTT.